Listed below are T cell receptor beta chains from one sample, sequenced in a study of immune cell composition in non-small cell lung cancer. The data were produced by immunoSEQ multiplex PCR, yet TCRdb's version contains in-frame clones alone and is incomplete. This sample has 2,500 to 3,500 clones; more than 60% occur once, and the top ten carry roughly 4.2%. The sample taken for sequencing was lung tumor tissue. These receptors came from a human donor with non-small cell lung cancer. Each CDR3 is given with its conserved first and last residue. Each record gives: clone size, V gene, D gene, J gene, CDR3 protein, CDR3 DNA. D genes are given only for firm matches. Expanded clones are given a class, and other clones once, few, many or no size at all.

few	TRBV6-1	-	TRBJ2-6	CASSAVGTGANVLTF	TGTGCCAGCAGTGCTGTCGGGACTGGGGCCAACGTCCTGACTTTC
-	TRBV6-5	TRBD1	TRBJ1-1	CASSYSFTGVSAEAFF	TGTGCCAGCAGTTACTCCTTTACAGGGGTATCGGCTGAAGCTTTCTTT
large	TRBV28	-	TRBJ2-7	CASSFDQGAYEQYF	TGTGCCAGCAGTTTTGATCAGGGTGCCTACGAGCAGTACTTC
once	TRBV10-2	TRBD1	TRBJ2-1	CATTDRGRSNEQFF	TGCGCCACCACTGACAGGGGGCGGTCCAATGAGCAGTTCTTC
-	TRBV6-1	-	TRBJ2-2	CASSHDRLATGELFF	TGTGCCAGCAGCCACGACAGGTTAGCTACCGGGGAGCTGTTTTTT
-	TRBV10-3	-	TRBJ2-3	CAISERGSTDTQYF	TGTGCCATCAGTGAGCGGGGATCCACAGATACGCAGTATTTT
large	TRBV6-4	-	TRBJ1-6	CASSDRGVFCRNSPLHF	TGTGCCAGCAGTGACCGGGGAGTGTTCTGTCGAAATTCACCCCTCCACTTT
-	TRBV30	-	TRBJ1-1	CAWSLRTEAFF	TGTGCCTGGAGTCTGAGGACTGAAGCTTTCTTT
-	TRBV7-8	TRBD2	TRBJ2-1	CASSGPSGLHYNEQFF	TGTGCCAGCAGCGGTCCGTCGGGACTACACTACAATGAGCAGTTCTTC
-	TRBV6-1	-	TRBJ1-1	CASSTGMNTEAFF	TGTGCCAGCAGCACAGGGATGAACACTGAAGCTTTCTTT
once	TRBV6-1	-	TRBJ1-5	CASSEMYGGQPQHF	TGTGCCAGCAGTGAAATGTACGGAGGTCAGCCCCAGCATTTT
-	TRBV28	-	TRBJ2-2	CASSLRRATGELFF	TGTGCCAGCAGTTTACGCAGGGCCACCGGGGAGCTGTTTTTT
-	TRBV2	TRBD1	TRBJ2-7	CASSDGTGVVEQYF	TGTGCCAGCAGTGATGGGACAGGGGTCGTCGAGCAGTACTTC
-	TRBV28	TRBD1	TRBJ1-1	CASSLSHRGPTEAFF	TGTGCCAGCAGTTTATCGCACAGGGGGCCCACTGAAGCTTTCTTT
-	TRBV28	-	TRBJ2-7	CATSLEGGTYEQYF	TGTGCCACCTCACTTGAGGGGGGGACCTACGAGCAGTACTTC
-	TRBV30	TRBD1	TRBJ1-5	CAWGGDRGLPQHF	TGTGCCTGGGGGGGGGACAGGGGCTTGCCCCAGCATTTT
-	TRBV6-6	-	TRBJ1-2	CASSYYRSNYGYTF	TGTGCCAGCAGTTACTACAGGTCAAACTATGGCTACACCTTC
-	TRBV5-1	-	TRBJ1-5	CASSLEGLNQPQHF	TGCGCCAGCAGCTTGGAGGGGTTGAATCAGCCCCAGCATTTT
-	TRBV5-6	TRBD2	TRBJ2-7	CASSLWVGLAIYEQYF	TGTGCCAGCAGCTTGTGGGTGGGACTAGCTATCTACGAGCAGTACTTC
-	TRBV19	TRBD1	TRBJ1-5	CASSATGATDQPQHF	TGTGCCAGTAGCGCGACAGGGGCCACCGATCAGCCCCAGCATTTT